The 11 T cell receptor beta chains listed next were all sequenced from one sample in a study of human T cells and chemical hapten exposure. In TCRdb, the RACE reads were re-called with MiXCR into one record per CDR3 protein. This sample yields 130,000 or so distinct CDR3 sequences, of which about 9% are seen a single time; 1.5% to 2% belongs to the top ten. This sample's time point: healthy volunteer bleed at 2 weeks. The starting material, unfractionated whole blood, was used for total RNA extraction. The sequenced sample consisted of whole blood. These receptors all stem from a male donor in good health. Some clones in this sample may be carry-over from other donors' samples.

The chain uses TRBV5-1 and TRBJ2-7; the D call may be TRBD1 or TRBD2 (5 bases each). Per the germline V gene, CDR1 is SGHRS and CDR2 is YFSETQ. This CDR3 is 16 amino acids long. With 0 bases removed from V and 1 base from J, the gap between germline ends came to 14 bases. The chain's CDR3 is CASSLGGPERSYEQYF. Here the CDR3 DNA reads TGCGCCAGCAGCTTGGGGGGACCTGAGAGGTCCTACGAGCAGTACTTC.

This clonotype appeared a few times. The chain joins TRBV9 to TRBJ2-7; 9 nucleotides match TRBD1. The CDR3 runs 14 residues. V was pared by 4 bases and J by 4 bases, with 6 bases of the junction left unmatched. The V gene's germline CDR1 is SGDLS and CDR2 YYNGEE. In nucleotides, the CDR3 is TGTGCCAGCAGCTCGACAGGGGGAGGGTACGAGCAGTACTTC. Its protein is CASSSTGGGYEQYF.

This clonotype was detected ten times or more. The CDR3 reads CASSVGAGTGFIEAFF. CDR3 coding DNA: TGTGCCAGCAGCGTAGGCGCCGGGACAGGGTTCATTGAAGCTTTCTTT. The rearrangement joins TRBV9 to TRBJ1-1; 9 bases agree with TRBD1. Trimming took 0 bases from V and 7 from J; bases not matched to a gene: 10. Looked up from germline, CDR1 is SGDLS and CDR2 is YYNGEE. This CDR3 contains 16 residues.

This sequence joins TRBV12-3 or TRBV12-4 and TRBJ2-7; 9 bases align to TRBD2. V shed 4 bases, J shed 0 bases, and the junction held 10 bases outside the gene matches. There are 17 residues in the CDR3. For the CDR3, the DNA is TGTGCCAGCAGTTCCCGTCTAGCGGGGTTGAGCTCCTACGAGCAGTACTTC. This sequence encodes CASSSRLAGLSSYEQYF.

This clonotype was observed many times. This chain connects TRBV12-3 or TRBV12-4 to TRBJ1-5; 9 positions match TRBD1. The CDR3 consists of 13 residues. V trimming: 6 bases; J trimming: 3 bases; junction bases outside the gene matches: 0. CDR3 DNA sequence: TGTGCCAGCAGACAGGGGGCCAATCAGCCCCAGCATTTT. Its translation: CASRQGANQPQHF.

In this sample, this clonotype turned up a few times. The genes are TRBV20-1 and TRBJ2-3; 7 nucleotides match TRBD1. CDR1 DFQATT and CDR2 SNEGSKA come from the germline V gene (reference sequence). V was clipped by 0 bases and J by 0 bases; unmatched bases: 12. This CDR3 region has 18 residues. CDR3 residues: CSARDLFSTGDSTDTQYF. The CDR3 DNA reads as TGCAGTGCTAGAGATCTGTTCAGCACAGGGGATAGCACAGATACGCAGTATTTT.

This clonotype was recorded at least ten times. The rearrangement links TRBV10-3 to TRBJ2-3; TRBD2 agrees at 12 bases. The germline CDR1 and CDR2 sequences are ENHRY and SYGVKD. There are 15 residues in the CDR3. Trimming cost V 3 bases and J 4 bases; bases outside gene matches: 2. CDR3: CAISDPSGGADTQYF. The CDR3 coding sequence is TGTGCCATCAGTGATCCTAGCGGGGGGGCAGATACGCAGTATTTT.

The V call is TRBV19, the J call TRBJ2-3, with D perhaps assigned TRBD1 or TRBD2 (5 bases each). Germline V gene sequence: CDR1 LNHDA, CDR2 SQIVND (reference sequence). V shed 9 bases and J shed 4 bases, with 11 bases lying between them. This CDR3 has 12 residues. CDR3 bases: TGTGCCAGCTCCCGGGGCCCAGATACGCAGTATTTT. Translating gives CASSRGPDTQYF.

This clonotype was observed a few times. V usage is TRBV7-2 and J usage is TRBJ1-3, with a tentative D call TRBD1 (6 bases). The germline V gene has CDR1 SGHTA and CDR2 FQGNSA. The CDR3 length is 16 residues. V was clipped by 0 bases and J by 4 bases, with 13 bases between them. The CDR3 nucleotides read TGTGCCAGCAGCTTAGCTCGGGGGGCGGCAGGAAACACCATATATTTT. Translation gives CASSLARGAAGNTIYF. The full variable domain, in which reference TRBV7-2 and TRBJ1-3 provide the parts outside the CDR3, is GAGVSQSPSNKVTEKGKDVELRCDPISGHTALYWYRQSLGQGLEFLIYFQGNSAPDKSGLPSDRFSAERTGGSVSTLTIQRTQQEDSAVYLCASSLARGAAGNTIYFGEGSWLTVV.

This clonotype was seen at least ten times. The chain joins TRBV29-1 to TRBJ1-5; D not resolved. This CDR3 is built from 13 residues. Germline loops: CDR1 SQVTM, CDR2 ANQGSEA. V was pared by 1 base and J by 6 bases, with 10 bases between. CDR3 in DNA: TGCAGCGTTGAAGTGAGTCTGGGTCAGCCCCAGCATTTT. Protein product: CSVEVSLGQPQHF.

Ten or more counts support this clonotype. This chain links TRBV19 with TRBJ2-1; 12 bases are a match to TRBD2. Germline V lookup: CDR1 LNHDA, CDR2 SQIVND (reference sequence). The CDR3 extends over 15 amino acids. The trim removed 5 bases at V and 7 bases at J, leaving 6 bases unmatched. CDR3: CASSVTSGSLNEQFF. The CDR3 region has the DNA TGTGCCAGTAGTGTGACTAGCGGGAGTCTTAATGAGCAGTTCTTC.